This TCR beta chain stems from a study of early T cells in non-severe SARS-CoV-2 infection. General study findings and limits: Matching with VDJdb favored anti-spike CD8 responses (missing private and CD4 specificities).

Unique molecular identifiers tagged individual cDNA molecules. TCRdb reprocessed the 5' RACE reads with MiXCR, giving one entry per CDR3 protein. The sample has about 80,000 distinct CDR3 sequences, about 12% seen once. This clonotype has a single count. Its antigen is unidentified. The germline V gene encodes CDR1 SEHNR and CDR2 FQNEAQ (reference sequence). The CDR3 has 14 residues. V was shortened by 2 bases and J by 1 base, with 8 bases between the two germline ends. V gene TRBV7-9 combines with J gene TRBJ2-5, with unresolved D. This sequence originates from an adult who was a healthcare worker with PCR-confirmed SARS-CoV-2 infection or an uninfected control (not recorded which). Specimen: whole blood. The CDR3 loop is CASSLRGRQETQYF. The CDR3 DNA sequence: TGTGCCAGCAGCTTACGTGGCCGCCAAGAGACCCAGTACTTC.